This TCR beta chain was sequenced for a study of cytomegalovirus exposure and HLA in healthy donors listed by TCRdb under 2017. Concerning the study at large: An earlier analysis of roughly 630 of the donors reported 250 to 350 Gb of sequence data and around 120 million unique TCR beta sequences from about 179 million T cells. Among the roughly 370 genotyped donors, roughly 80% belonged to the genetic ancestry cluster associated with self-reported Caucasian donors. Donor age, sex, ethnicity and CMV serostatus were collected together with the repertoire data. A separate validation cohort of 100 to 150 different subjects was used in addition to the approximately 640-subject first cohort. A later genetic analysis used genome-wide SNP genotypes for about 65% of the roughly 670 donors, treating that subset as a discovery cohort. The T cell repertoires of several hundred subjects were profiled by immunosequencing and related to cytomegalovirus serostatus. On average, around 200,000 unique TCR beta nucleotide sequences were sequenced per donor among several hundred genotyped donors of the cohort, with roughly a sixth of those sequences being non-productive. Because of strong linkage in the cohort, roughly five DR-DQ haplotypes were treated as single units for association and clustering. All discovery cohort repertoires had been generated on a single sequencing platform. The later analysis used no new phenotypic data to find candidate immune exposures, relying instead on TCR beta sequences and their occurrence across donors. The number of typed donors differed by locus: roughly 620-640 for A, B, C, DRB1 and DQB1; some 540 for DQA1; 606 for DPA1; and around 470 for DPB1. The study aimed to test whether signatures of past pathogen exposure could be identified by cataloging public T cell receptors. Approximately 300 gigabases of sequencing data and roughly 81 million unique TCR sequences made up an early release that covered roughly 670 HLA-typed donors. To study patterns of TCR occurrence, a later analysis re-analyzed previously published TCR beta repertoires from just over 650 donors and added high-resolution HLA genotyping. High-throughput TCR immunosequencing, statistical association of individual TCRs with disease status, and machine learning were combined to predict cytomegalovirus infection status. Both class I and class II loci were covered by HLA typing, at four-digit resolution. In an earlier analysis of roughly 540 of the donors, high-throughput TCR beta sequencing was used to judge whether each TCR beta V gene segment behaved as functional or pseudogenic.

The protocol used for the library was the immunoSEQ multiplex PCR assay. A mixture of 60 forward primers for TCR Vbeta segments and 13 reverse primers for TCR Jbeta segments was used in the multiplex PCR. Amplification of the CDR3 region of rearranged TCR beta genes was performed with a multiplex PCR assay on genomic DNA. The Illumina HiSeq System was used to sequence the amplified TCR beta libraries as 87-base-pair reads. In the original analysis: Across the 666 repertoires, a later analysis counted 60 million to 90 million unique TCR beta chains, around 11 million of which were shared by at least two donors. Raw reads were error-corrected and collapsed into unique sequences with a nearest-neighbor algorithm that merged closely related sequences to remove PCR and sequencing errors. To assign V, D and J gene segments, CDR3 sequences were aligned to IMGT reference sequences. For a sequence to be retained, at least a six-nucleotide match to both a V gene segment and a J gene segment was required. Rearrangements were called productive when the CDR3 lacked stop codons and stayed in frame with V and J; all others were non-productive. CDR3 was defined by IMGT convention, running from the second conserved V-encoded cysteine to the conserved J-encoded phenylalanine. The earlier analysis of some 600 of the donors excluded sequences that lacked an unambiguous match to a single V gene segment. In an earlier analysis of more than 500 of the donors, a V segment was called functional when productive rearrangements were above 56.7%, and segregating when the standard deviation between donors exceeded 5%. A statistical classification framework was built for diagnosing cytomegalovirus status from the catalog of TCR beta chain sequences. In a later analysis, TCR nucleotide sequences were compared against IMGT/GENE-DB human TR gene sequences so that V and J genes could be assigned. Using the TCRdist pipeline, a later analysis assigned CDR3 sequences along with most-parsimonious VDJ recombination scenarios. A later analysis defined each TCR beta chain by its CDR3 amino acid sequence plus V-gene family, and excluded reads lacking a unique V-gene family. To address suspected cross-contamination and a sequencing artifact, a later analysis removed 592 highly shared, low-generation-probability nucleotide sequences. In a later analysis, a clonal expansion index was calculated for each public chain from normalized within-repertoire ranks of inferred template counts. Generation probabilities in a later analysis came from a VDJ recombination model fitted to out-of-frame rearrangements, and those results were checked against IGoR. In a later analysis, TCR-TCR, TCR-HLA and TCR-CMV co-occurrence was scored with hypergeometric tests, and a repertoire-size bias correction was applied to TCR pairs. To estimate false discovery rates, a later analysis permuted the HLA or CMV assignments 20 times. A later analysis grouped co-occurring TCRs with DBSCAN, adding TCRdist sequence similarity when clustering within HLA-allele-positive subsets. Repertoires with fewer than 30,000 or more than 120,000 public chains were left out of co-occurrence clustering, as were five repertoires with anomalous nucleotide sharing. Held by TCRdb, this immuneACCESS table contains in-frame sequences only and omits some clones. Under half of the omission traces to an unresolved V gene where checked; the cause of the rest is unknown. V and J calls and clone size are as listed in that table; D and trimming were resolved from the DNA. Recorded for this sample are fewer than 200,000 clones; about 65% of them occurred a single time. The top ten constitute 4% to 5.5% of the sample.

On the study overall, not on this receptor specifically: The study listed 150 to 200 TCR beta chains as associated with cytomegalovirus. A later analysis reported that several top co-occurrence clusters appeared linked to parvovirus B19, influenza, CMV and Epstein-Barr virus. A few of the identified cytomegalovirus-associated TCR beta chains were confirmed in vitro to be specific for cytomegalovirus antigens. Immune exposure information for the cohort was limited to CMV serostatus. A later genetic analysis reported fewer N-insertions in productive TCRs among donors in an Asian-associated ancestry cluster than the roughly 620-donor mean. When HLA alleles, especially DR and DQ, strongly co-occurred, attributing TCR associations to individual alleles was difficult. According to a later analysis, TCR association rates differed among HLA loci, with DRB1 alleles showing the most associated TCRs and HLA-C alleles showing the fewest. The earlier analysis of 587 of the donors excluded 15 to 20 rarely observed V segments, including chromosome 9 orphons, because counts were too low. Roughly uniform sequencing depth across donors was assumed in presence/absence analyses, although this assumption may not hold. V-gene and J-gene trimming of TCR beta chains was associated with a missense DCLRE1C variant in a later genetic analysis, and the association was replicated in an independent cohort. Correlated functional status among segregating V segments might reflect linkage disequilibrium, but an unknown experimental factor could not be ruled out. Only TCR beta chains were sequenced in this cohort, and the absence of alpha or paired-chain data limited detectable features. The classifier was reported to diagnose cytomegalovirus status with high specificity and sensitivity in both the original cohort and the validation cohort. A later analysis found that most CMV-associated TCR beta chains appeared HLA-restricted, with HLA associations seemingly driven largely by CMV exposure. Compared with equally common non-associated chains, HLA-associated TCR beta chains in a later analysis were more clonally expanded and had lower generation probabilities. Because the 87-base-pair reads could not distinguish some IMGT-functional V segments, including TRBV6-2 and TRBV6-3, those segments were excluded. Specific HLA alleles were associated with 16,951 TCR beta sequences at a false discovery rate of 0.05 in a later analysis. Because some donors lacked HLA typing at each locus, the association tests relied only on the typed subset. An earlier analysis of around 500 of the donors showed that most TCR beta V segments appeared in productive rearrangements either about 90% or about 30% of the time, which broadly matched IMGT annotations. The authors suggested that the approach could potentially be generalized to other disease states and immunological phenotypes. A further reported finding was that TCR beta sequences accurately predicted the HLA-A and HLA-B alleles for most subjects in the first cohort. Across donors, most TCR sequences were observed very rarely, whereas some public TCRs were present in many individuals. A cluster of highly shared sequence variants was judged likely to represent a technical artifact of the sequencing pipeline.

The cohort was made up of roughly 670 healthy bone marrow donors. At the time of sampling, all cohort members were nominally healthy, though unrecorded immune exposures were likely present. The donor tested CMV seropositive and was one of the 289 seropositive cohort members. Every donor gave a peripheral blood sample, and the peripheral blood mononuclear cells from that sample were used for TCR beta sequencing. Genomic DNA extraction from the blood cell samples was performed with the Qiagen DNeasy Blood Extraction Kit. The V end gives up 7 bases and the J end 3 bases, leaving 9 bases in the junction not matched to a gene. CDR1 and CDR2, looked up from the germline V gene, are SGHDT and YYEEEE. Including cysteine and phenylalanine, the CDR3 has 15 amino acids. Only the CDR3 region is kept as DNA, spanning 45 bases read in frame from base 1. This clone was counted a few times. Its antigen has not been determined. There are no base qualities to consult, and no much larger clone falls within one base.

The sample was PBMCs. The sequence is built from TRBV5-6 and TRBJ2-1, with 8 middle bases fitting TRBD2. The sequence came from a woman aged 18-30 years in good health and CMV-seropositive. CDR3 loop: CASRPRLANYNEQFF. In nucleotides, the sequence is TGTGCCAGCCGACCCAGACTAGCGAACTACAATGAGCAGTTCTTC.